A selection of T cell receptor beta chains follows, all from one sample in a study of regulatory T cells in long-lasting Graves disease. TCRdb called the multiplex PCR reads again in MiXCR, with one record for every CDR3 protein. This table has a few hundred thousand distinct CDR3 sequences, 14% to 15% appearing once. The same data also contributed to another study, on T cells in Graves' hyperthyroidism and ophthalmopathy.

This sample comprised peripheral blood mononuclear cells (PBMCs), obtained at new diagnosis, from a patient treated with antithyroid drugs. The receptor set was obtained from a woman in her thirties or forties with Graves disease. Each CDR3 is given with its conserved first and last residue.

v_call cdr3_aa
TRBV28 CASRNPGLAGGVSYEQYF
TRBV30 CAWSVMAGGWNEQYF
TRBV12-3/TRBV12-4 CASRTPPGPQGPGELFF
TRBV7-2 CASSLAIGVGYEQYF
TRBV5-1 CASSSGADPRETQYF
TRBV7-9 CASSLAPDSDSTDTQYF
TRBV30 CAWSRKGLAEQFF
TRBV5-1 CASSQGLAGEADTQYF
TRBV24-1 CATKAPAGETQYF
TRBV28 CASIARGYGYTF
TRBV9 CASSASSVAGGGEQFF
TRBV5-8 CASSLGTSGYQETQYF
TRBV28 CASSTSGSGTDTQYF
TRBV12-3/TRBV12-4 CASTLRGGQIQETQYF
TRBV19 CASSIEGQGSGETQYF
TRBV11-2 CASSPPGQTGELFF